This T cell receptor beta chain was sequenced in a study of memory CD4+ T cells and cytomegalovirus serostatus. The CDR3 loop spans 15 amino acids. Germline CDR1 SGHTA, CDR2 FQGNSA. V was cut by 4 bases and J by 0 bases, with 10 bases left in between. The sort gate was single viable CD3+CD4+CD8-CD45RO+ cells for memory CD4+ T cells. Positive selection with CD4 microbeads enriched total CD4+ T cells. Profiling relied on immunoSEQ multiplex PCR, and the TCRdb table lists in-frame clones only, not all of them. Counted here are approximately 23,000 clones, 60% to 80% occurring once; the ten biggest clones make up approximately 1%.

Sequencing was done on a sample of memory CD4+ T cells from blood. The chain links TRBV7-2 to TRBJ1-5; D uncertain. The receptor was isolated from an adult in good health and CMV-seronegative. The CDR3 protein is CASSSVIYSNQPQHF. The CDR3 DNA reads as TGTGCCAGCAGCTCCGTCATCTATAGCAATCAGCCCCAGCATTTT.